A single sample gave rise to the 28 T cell receptor beta chains below, sequenced in a study of CD8 T cells in Susac syndrome. Random hexamers primed reverse transcription of about 0.45 to 1 ug RNA. TCRdb itself ran the immunoSEQ multiplex PCR reads through MiXCR, one entry per CDR3 protein. The profile shows about 130,000 distinct CDR3 sequences, approximately 95% of them singletons. The specimen was CD8+ T cells from PBMCs. These receptors all stem from a human donor with multiple sclerosis.

The chain has TRBV4-2 and TRBJ1-2; 8 nucleotides line up with TRBD1. The CDR3 spans 13 residues. Per germline, CDR1 LGHNA and CDR2 YNFKEQ. Unmatched junction bases numbered 4, after V lost 6 bases and J lost 4 bases. CDR3 DNA: TGTGCCAGCAGTAGTCAGGGGGCCTATGGCTACACCTTC. Protein product: CASSSQGAYGYTF.

This clonotype appeared a single time. The chain couples TRBV19 to TRBJ2-1, with TRBD1 identical over 7 bases. The CDR3 is made up of 12 amino acids. Germline trimming cut 11 bases from V and 2 bases from J; bases unmatched to any gene: 3. In germline, CDR1 is LNHDA, CDR2 SQIVND (reference sequence). The CDR3 loop is CAAQGTYNEQFF. CDR3 nucleotides: TGTGCCGCACAGGGGACCTACAATGAGCAGTTCTTC.

The chain couples TRBV2 to TRBJ2-3, with a tentative D call TRBD1 (5 bases). The V gene lost 5 bases and the J gene lost 2 bases, with 14 bases spanning the gap. Germline V gene data show CDR1 as SNHLY and CDR2 as FYNNEI. The CDR3 loop spans 15 amino acids. The CDR3 spells CASSRGLGTTDTQYF. CDR3 bases: TGTGCCAGCAGTAGGGGTCTGGGCACCACAGATACGCAGTATTTT.

V usage is TRBV12-3 or TRBV12-4 and J usage is TRBJ2-5; tentatively, D is TRBD2 (7 bases). V lost 10 bases to trimming and J lost 4 bases, with 13 bases between them. The CDR3 runs to 12 residues. In DNA form, the CDR3 reads TGTGCCACCAAGGGGGGGGGAGAGACCCAGTACTTC. Translating it yields CATKGGGETQYF.

The CDR3, as DNA: TGTGCCAGCAGTTACGGCCCGAGCTACGAGCAGTACTTC. Its protein is CASSYGPSYEQYF. The genes are TRBV6-5 and TRBJ2-7; D remains unclear. The CDR3 contains 13 residues. Germline CDR1 reads MNHEY; CDR2 reads SVGAGI. Trimming took off 2 bases at V and 3 bases at J, with 8 bases between the two ends.

The chain uses TRBV6-5 and TRBJ2-1, with TRBD1 identical over 7 bases. This CDR3 spans 15 amino acids. V trimming: 8 bases; J trimming: 6 bases; junction bases outside the gene matches: 13. Germline V gene lookup returns CDR1 MNHEY and CDR2 SVGAGI. In nucleotides, the CDR3 is TGTGCCAGCCTTCCCCGACAGGGTGGAGGCAATGAGCAGTTCTTC. The encoded protein is CASLPRQGGGNEQFF.

V usage is TRBV28 and J usage is TRBJ2-7; D perhaps matches TRBD2 (5 bases). Per the germline V gene, CDR1 is MDHEN and CDR2 is SYDVKM. V lost 5 bases and J lost 7, with 12 bases in between. CDR3 length: 12 residues. The CDR3 nucleotides are TGTGCCAGCAGTGTGCCCTCGGGGGAGCAGTACTTC. It encodes CASSVPSGEQYF.

The rearrangement uses TRBV13 and TRBJ2-1; 8 nucleotides agree with TRBD1. This CDR3 has 17 residues. Trimming cost V 0 bases and J 7 bases; bases outside gene matches: 11. CDR1 and CDR2 from the germline V gene are PRHDT and FYEKMQ (reference sequence). CDR3 region: CASSLGDRGLLWNEQFF. DNA of the CDR3: TGTGCCAGCAGCTTAGGAGACAGGGGCCTCCTCTGGAATGAGCAGTTCTTC.

The J gene is TRBJ1-2, the V gene TRBV4-1; D is perhaps TRBD1 (5 bases). This CDR3 spans 13 amino acids. Trimming shortened V by 3 bases and J by 7 bases, and 12 bases separated the two germline ends. Germline-derived CDR1 and CDR2 are MGHRA and YSYEKL. The CDR3: CASSHDSDSGYTF. In nucleotides, the CDR3 is TGCGCCAGCAGCCACGACTCTGACAGTGGCTACACCTTC.

This chain uses TRBV7-9 with TRBJ2-5; 11 bases align to TRBD2. There are 17 residues in the CDR3. Germline V lookup: CDR1 SEHNR, CDR2 FQNEAQ (reference sequence). Trimming at V came to 5 bases and at J to 9 bases, leaving 17 bases not matched to a gene. The CDR3 protein is CASSPGPDPGLAVPQYF. The CDR3 bases are TGTGCCAGCAGCCCCGGTCCGGACCCGGGACTAGCGGTTCCCCAGTACTTC.

The J gene is TRBJ1-6, the V gene TRBV5-1; no clear D gene. Trimming stripped 1 base from V and 7 bases from J, with 15 bases between. This CDR3 has 16 amino acids. Germline V gives CDR1 SGHRS, CDR2 YFSETQ. CDR3 residues: CASSLLWEPGNSPLHF. For the CDR3, the DNA is TGCGCCAGCAGCTTGCTATGGGAGCCGGGGAATTCACCCCTCCACTTT.

The DNA for the CDR3 is TGTGCCAGCAGACTGACAGGGGTCGAAGCTTTCTTT. Encoded protein: CASRLTGVEAFF. The rearrangement uses TRBV2 and TRBJ1-1, with 8 bases lining up with TRBD1. J gave up 8 bases and V 6 bases, and 5 bases lay outside the gene matches. Germline V gives CDR1 SNHLY, CDR2 FYNNEI. The CDR3 consists of 12 residues.

The chain couples TRBV9 to TRBJ1-2, with D tentatively TRBD1 (6 bases). The CDR3 covers 17 residues. Trimming took 6 bases from V and 3 from J, leaving 24 bases between them. Germline V gene lookup returns CDR1 SGDLS and CDR2 YYNGEE. CDR3 in amino acids: CASTAPSEGGSYYGYTF. CDR3 nucleotides: TGTGCCAGCACCGCCCCCTCCGAGGGGGGCTCCTACTATGGCTACACCTTC.

V is TRBV3-1 and J is TRBJ2-1; TRBD2 aligns across 7 bases. Unmatched junction bases numbered 2, after V lost 0 bases and J lost 3 bases. CDR1 LGHDT and CDR2 YNNKEL come from the germline V gene (reference sequence). The CDR3 contains 15 residues. CDR3 nucleotide sequence: TGTGCCAGCAGCCAAGAGGGAGGGTACTACAATGAGCAGTTCTTC. Translating gives CASSQEGGYYNEQFF.

The CDR3 nucleotides read TGTGCCTGGAGCGCTGGTTCGGGAAACATTCAGTACTTC. Amino acid sequence: CAWSAGSGNIQYF. This chain joins TRBV30 and TRBJ2-4; D uncertain. Trimming stripped 3 bases from V and 6 bases from J, with 12 bases between. The CDR3 has 13 residues. Germline V gene sequence: CDR1 GTSNPN, CDR2 SVGIG (reference sequence).

As DNA, the CDR3 is TGCAGTGCTAGAGCAGGCAGGGACACTGAAGCTTTCTTT. Its protein is CSARAGRDTEAFF. The V and J genes are TRBV20-1 and TRBJ1-1; TRBD1 might be the D (5 bases). Trimming removed 1 base at V and 3 bases at J, with 9 bases between. The V gene's germline CDR1 is DFQATT and CDR2 SNEGSKA (reference sequence). The CDR3 length is 13 residues.

The gene calls are TRBV24-1 and TRBJ2-1; D tentatively reads TRBD1 or TRBD2 (5 bases each). Germline CDR1 reads KGHDR; CDR2 reads SFDVKD. Trimming pared 0 bases from V and 7 bases from J, leaving 6 bases between. CDR3 length equals 13 residues. The CDR3 sequence: CATSDLGGNEQFF. The CDR3 DNA follows: TGTGCCACCAGTGATTTGGGGGGAAATGAGCAGTTCTTC.

The chain carries TRBV15 and TRBJ1-4; D possibly corresponds to TRBD1 (6 bases). Trimming cost V 4 bases and J 2 bases, with 8 bases left between them. The V gene's germline CDR1 is LNHNV and CDR2 YYDKDF (reference sequence). The CDR3 runs 14 residues. CDR3 DNA: TGTGCCACCAGCACAGGGGTGACTAATGAAAAACTGTTTTTT. This encodes CATSTGVTNEKLFF.

V usage is TRBV13 and J usage is TRBJ2-7; TRBD1 might be the D (5 bases). Germline V gives CDR1 PRHDT, CDR2 FYEKMQ (reference sequence). V was trimmed by 5 bases and J by 4 bases, leaving 12 bases between them. This CDR3 comprises 13 residues. CDR3 sequence: CASSKSGNYEQYV. CDR3 sequence (DNA): TGTGCCAGCAGCAAGTCAGGGAATTACGAGCAGTACGTC.

This clonotype was recorded a few times. The chain is built from TRBV7-9 and TRBJ2-5; the match to TRBD2 covers 7 bases. Germline CDR1 is SEHNR and CDR2 is FQNEAQ (reference sequence). Trimming at V came to 6 bases and at J to 4 bases, leaving 5 bases not matched to a gene. This CDR3 region has 13 residues. The DNA of the CDR3 is TGTGCCAGCAGTTTGGGGAGGGGAGAGACCCAGTACTTC. Amino acids: CASSLGRGETQYF.

This clonotype was picked up a small number of times. The chain combines TRBV5-6 with TRBJ2-7; D unclear. The CDR3 extends over 12 amino acids. V was pared by 0 bases and J by 6 bases, with 7 bases between. Germline V gene lookup returns CDR1 SGHDT and CDR2 YYEEEE. CDR3 nucleotide sequence: TGTGCCAGCAGCTTGGTGGTCGGCGAGCAGTACTTC. Its translation is CASSLVVGEQYF.

The V and J genes are TRBV7-2 and TRBJ2-1; 10 nucleotides align to TRBD2. The CDR3 is 18 amino acids. V shed 1 base and J 7 bases; nucleotides not matched to a gene: 13. The germline CDR1 and CDR2 sequences are SGHTA and FQGNSA. The DNA of the CDR3 is TGTGCCAGCAGCTTAGATAGTCCAGCGGGGGGGCCGGGAAATGAGCAGTTCTTC. It is translated as CASSLDSPAGGPGNEQFF.

This chain connects TRBV6-1 to TRBJ1-2; 7 bases are a match to TRBD1. The CDR3 spans 16 residues. V was clipped by 7 bases and J by 1 base; unmatched bases: 12. Germline values: CDR1 MNHNS, CDR2 SASEGT. In DNA form, the CDR3 reads TGTGCCAGCACCCTACTCCCGGGACAGAATAACTATGGCTACACCTTC. Translating gives CASTLLPGQNNYGYTF.

V and J are TRBV25-1 and TRBJ1-6; D may be TRBD1 (6 bases). The ends were cut back, 3 bases at V and 10 bases at J, with 13 bases in the middle. CDR1 is MGHDK and CDR2 is SYGVNS in the germline V gene. The CDR3 sequence is 14 residues long. The CDR3: CASSEGASWSPLHF. The CDR3 coding sequence is TGTGCCAGCAGTGAGGGGGCTTCATGGTCACCCCTCCACTTT.

The rearrangement joins TRBV27 to TRBJ1-5; D not certain. From germline, CDR1 is MNHEY and CDR2 SMNVEV (reference sequence). V lost 4 bases, J lost 1 base, and 8 bases lay in between. The CDR3 sequence is 14 residues long. This CDR3 reads CASSSFLSNQPQHF. In nucleotides, the CDR3 is TGTGCCAGCAGTTCCTTTTTGAGCAATCAGCCCCAGCATTTT.

The chain is built from TRBV7-8 and TRBJ1-2, with D perhaps matching TRBD1 (6 bases). CDR1 SGHVS and CDR2 FQNEAQ come from the germline V gene. CDR3 size: 15 residues. The V end was cut by 0 bases, the J end by 4 bases, with 12 bases between. Written as DNA, the CDR3 is TGTGCCAGCAGCTTAGCGAAGGGGGTCCGCTATGGCTACACCTTC. It yields the protein CASSLAKGVRYGYTF.

The rearrangement joins TRBV20-1 to TRBJ2-2, with D possibly matching TRBD2 (5 bases). V was trimmed by 3 bases and J by 3 bases, leaving 11 bases between them. This CDR3 has 14 residues. Germline V gene data show CDR1 as DFQATT and CDR2 as SNEGSKA (reference sequence). The CDR3 DNA follows: TGCAGTGCTAGGGACTCCTGGGACACCGGGGAGCTGTTTTTT. Its translation: CSARDSWDTGELFF.

The V call is TRBV5-1, the J call TRBJ2-1; D call uncertain. Trimming took off 1 base at V and 0 bases at J, with 8 bases between the two ends. CDR3 length: 15 residues. CDR1 and CDR2 from the germline V gene are SGHRS and YFSETQ. The CDR3, as DNA: TGCGCCAGCAGCTTGCTCAAGAGCTCCTACAATGAGCAGTTCTTC. This gives the protein CASSLLKSSYNEQFF.